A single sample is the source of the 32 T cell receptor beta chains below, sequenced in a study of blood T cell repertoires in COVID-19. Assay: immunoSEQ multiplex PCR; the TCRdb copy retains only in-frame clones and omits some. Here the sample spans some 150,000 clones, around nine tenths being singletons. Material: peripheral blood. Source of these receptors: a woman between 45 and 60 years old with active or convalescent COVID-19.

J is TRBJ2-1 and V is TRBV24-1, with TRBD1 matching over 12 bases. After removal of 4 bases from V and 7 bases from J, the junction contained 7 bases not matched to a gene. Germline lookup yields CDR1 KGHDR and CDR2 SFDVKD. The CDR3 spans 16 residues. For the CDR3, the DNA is TGTGCCACCAGTGAAACCGGGACAGGGGGCTTGAATGAGCAGTTCTTC. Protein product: CATSETGTGGLNEQFF.

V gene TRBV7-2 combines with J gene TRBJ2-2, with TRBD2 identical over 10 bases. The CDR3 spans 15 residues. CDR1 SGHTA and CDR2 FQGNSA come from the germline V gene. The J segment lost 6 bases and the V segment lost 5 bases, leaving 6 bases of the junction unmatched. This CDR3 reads CASSPAGGLAGELFF. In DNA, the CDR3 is TGTGCCAGCAGCCCAGCGGGGGGGCTTGCCGGGGAGCTGTTTTTT. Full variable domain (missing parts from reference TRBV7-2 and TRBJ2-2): GAGVSQSPSNKVTEKGKDVELRCDPISGHTALYWYRQSLGQGLEFLIYFQGNSAPDKSGLPSDRFSAERTGGSVSTLTIQRTQQEDSAVYLCASSPAGGLAGELFFGEGSRLTVL.

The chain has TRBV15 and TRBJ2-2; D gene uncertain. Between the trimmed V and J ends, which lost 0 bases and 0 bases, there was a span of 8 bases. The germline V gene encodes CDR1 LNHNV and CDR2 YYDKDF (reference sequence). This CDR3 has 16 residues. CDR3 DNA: TGTGCCACCAGCAGAGATACACGTGCGAACACCGGGGAGCTGTTTTTT. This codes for CATSRDTRANTGELFF.

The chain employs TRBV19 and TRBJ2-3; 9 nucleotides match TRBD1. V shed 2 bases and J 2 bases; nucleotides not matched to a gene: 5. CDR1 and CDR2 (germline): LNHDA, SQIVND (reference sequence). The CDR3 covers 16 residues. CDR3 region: CASSITGTGPTDTQYF. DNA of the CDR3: TGTGCCAGTAGTATAACAGGGACAGGGCCCACAGATACGCAGTATTTT.

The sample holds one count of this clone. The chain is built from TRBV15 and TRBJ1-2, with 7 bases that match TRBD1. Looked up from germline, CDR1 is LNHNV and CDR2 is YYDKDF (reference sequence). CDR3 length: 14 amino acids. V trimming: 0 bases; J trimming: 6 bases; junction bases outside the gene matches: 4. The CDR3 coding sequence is TGTGCCACCAGCAGAGATTTACAGGGGAATGGCTACACCTTC. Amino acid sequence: CATSRDLQGNGYTF.

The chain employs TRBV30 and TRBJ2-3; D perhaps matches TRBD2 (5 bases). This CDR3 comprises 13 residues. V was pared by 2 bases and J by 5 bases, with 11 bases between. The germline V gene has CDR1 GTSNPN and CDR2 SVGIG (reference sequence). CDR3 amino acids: CAWSSGGLDTQYF. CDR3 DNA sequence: TGTGCCTGGAGTTCCGGCGGGCTAGATACGCAGTATTTT.

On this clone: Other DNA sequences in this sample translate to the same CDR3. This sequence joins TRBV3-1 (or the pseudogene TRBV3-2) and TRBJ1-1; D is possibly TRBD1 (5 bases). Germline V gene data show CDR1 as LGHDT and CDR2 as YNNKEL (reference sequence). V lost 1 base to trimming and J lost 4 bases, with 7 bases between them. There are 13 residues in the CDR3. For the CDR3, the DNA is TGTGCCAGCAGCCAAGGTAGGGGCACTGAAGCTTTCTTT. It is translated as CASSQGRGTEAFF.

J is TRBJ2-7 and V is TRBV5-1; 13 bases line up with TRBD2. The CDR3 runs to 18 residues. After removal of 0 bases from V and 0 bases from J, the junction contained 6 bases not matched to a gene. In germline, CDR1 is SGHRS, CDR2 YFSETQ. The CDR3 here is CASSLGLAGGLFSYEQYF. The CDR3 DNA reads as TGCGCCAGCAGCTTGGGACTAGCGGGGGGCCTATTCTCCTACGAGCAGTACTTC.

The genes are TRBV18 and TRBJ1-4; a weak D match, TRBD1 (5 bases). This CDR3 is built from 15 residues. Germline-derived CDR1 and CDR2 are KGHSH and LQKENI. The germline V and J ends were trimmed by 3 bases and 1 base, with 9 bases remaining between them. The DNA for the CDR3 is TGTGCCAGCTCACCCACGGGGGTAACTAATGAAAAACTGTTTTTT. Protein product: CASSPTGVTNEKLFF.

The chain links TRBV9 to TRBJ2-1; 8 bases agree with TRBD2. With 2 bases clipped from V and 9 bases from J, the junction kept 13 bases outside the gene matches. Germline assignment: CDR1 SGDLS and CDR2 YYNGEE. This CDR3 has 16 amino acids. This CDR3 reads CASSVSMSGTRVEQFF. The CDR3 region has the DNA TGTGCCAGCAGCGTTTCTATGTCCGGGACTAGGGTTGAGCAGTTCTTC.

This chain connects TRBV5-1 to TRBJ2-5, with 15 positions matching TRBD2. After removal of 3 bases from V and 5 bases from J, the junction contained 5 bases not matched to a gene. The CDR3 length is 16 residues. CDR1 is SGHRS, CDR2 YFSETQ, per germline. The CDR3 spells CASSSGLAGGGETQYF. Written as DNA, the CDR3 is TGCGCCAGCAGCTCTGGACTAGCGGGAGGGGGGGAGACCCAGTACTTC.

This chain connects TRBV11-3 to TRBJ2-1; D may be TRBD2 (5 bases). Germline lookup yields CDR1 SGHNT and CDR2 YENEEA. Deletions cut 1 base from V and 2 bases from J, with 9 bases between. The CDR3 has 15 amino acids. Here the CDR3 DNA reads TGTGCCAGCAGCTTAGTGCGGGTTACCTACAATGAGCAGTTCTTC. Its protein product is CASSLVRVTYNEQFF.

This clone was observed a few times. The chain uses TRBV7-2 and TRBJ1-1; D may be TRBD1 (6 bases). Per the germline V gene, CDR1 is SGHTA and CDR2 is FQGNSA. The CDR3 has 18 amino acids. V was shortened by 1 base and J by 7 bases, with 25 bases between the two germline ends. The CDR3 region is CASSLVRGQTSLLVEAFF. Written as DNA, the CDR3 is TGTGCCAGCAGCTTAGTTCGAGGACAGACAAGTTTGCTCGTTGAAGCTTTCTTT.

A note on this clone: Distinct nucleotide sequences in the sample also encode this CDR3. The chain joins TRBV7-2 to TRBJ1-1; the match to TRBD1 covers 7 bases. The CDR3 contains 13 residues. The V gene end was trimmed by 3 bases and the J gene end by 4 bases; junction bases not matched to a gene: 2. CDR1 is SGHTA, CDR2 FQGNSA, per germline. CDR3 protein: CASSFRGSTEAFF. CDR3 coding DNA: TGTGCCAGCAGCTTCAGGGGGTCCACTGAAGCTTTCTTT.

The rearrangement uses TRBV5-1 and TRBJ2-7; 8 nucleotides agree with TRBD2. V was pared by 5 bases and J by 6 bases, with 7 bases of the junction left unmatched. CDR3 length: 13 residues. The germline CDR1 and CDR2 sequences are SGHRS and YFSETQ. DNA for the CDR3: TGCGCCAGCAGGCAAGCGGGGGCCACCGAGCAGTACTTC. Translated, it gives CASRQAGATEQYF.

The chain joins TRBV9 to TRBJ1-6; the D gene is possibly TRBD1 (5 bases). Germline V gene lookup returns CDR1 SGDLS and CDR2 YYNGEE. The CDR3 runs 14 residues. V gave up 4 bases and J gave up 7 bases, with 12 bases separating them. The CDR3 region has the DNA TGTGCCAGCAGCCAATGGACACCAAATTCACCCCTCCACTTT. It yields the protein CASSQWTPNSPLHF.

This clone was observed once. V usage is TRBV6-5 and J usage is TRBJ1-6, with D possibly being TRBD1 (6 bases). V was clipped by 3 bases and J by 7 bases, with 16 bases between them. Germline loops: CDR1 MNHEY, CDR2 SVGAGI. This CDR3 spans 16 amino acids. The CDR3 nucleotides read TGTGCCAGCAGTTATACCCCGACAGGTAGAAATTCACCCCTCCACTTT. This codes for CASSYTPTGRNSPLHF.

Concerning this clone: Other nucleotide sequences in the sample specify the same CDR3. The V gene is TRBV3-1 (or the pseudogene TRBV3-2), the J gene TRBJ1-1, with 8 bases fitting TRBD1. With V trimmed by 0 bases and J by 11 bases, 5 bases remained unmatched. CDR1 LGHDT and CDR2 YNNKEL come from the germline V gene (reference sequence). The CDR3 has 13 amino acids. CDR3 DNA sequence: TGTGCCAGCAGCCAAGATCCGGGGACAGGCGCTTTCTTT. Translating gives CASSQDPGTGAFF.

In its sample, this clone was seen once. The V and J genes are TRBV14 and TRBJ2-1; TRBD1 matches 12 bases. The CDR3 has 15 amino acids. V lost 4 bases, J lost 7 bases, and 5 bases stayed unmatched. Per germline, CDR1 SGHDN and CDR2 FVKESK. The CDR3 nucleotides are TGTGCCAGCAGCCGGGGACAGGGGGCTGGGAATGAGCAGTTCTTC. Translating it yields CASSRGQGAGNEQFF. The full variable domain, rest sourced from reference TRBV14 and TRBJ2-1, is EAGVTQFPSHSVIEKGQTVTLRCDPISGHDNLYWYRRVMGKEIKFLLHFVKESKQDESGMPNNRFLAERTGGTYSTLKVQPAELEDSGVYFCASSRGQGAGNEQFFGPGTRLTVL.

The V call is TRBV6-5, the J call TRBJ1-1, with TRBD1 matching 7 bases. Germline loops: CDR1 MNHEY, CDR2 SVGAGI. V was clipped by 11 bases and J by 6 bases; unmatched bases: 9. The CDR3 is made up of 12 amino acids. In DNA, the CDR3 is TGTGCCGCGGAGGGGGCATCCCCTGAAGCTTTCTTT. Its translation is CAAEGASPEAFF.

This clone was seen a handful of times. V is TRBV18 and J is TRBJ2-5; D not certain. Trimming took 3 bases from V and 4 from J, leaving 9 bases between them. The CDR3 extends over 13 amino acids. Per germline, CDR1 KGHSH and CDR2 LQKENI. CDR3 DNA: TGTGCCAGCTCACCTGAACTCACAGAGACCCAGTACTTC. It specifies CASSPELTETQYF.

The CDR3 nucleotides read TGTGCCAGCAGCTTCCCTCCTAGCGGGGACCAAGAGACCCAGTACTTC. Its protein product is CASSFPPSGDQETQYF. The rearrangement links TRBV7-9 to TRBJ2-5; 9 bases are shared with TRBD2. The CDR3 loop spans 16 amino acids. The J segment lost 0 bases and the V segment lost 3 bases, leaving 5 bases of the junction unmatched. Looked up from germline, CDR1 is SEHNR and CDR2 is FQNEAQ (reference sequence).

The CDR3: CASSVTTGAGNTIYF. The CDR3 DNA reads as TGTGCCAGCAGCGTTACTACAGGGGCTGGAAACACCATATATTTT. The chain has TRBV7-6 and TRBJ1-3; 7 nucleotides line up with TRBD1. The V and J ends lost 5 bases and 2 bases, in that order; junction bases with no gene match: 6. There are 15 residues in the CDR3. Germline-derived CDR1 and CDR2 are SGHVS and FNYEAQ.

The CDR3 is CASSPSGRASTDTQYF. For the CDR3, the DNA is TGTGCCAGCTCACCATCAGGCAGGGCAAGCACAGATACGCAGTATTTT. The gene calls are TRBV18 and TRBJ2-3, with a weak D call TRBD1 (5 bases). Germline V lookup: CDR1 KGHSH, CDR2 LQKENI. The CDR3 totals 16 residues. With 2 bases removed from V and 0 bases from J, the gap between germline ends came to 12 bases.

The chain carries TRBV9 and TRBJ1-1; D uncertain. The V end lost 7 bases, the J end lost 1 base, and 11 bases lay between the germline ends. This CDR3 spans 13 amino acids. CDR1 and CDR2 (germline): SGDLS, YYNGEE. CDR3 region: CASQAGPNTEAFF. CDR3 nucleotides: TGTGCCAGCCAGGCTGGTCCGAACACTGAAGCTTTCTTT.

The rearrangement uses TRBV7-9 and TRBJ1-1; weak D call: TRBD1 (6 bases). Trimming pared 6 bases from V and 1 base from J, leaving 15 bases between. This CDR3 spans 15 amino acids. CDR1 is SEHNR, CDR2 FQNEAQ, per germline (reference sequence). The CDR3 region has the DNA TGTGCCAGCAGATTCCCGGGACAAGGGAACACTGAAGCTTTCTTT. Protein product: CASRFPGQGNTEAFF.

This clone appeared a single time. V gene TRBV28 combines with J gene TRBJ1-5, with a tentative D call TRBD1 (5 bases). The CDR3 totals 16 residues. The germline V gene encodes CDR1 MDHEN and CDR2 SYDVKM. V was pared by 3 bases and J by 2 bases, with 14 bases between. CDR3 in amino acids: CASSFPRDRGNQPQHF. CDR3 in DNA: TGTGCCAGCAGTTTTCCCAGGGATCGGGGCAATCAGCCCCAGCATTTT.

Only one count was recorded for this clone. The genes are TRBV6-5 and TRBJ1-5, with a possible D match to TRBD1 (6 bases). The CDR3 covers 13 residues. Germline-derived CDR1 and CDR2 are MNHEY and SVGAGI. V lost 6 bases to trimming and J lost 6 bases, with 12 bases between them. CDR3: CASRQGPGQPQHF. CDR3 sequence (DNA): TGTGCCAGCAGGCAGGGGCCTGGTCAGCCCCAGCATTTT.

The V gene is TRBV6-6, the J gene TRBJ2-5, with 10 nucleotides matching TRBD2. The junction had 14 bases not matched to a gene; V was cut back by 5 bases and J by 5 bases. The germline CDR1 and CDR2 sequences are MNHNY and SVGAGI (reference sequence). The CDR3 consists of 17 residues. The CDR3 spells CASSHGSAAGGEETQYF. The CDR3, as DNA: TGTGCCAGCAGTCATGGGTCGGCAGCGGGGGGGGAGGAGACCCAGTACTTC.

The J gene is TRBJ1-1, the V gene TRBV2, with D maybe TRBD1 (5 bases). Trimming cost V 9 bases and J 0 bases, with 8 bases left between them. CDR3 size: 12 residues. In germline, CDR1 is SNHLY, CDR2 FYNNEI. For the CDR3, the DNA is TGTGCCAGGGGACTTTTGAACACTGAAGCTTTCTTT. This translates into CARGLLNTEAFF. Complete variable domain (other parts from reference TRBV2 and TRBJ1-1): EPEVTQTPSHQVTQMGQEVILRCVPISNHLYFYWYRQILGQKVEFLVSFYNNEISEKSEIFDDQFSVERPDGSNFTLKIRSTKLEDSAMYFCARGLLNTEAFFGQGTRLTVV.

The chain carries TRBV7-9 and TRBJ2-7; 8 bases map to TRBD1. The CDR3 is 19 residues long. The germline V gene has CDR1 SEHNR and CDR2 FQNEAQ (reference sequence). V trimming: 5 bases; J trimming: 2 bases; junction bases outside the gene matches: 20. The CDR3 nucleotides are TGTGCCAGCAGCGCCCAGAACTTAGGACAGGGAGTAAGGACCTACGAGCAGTACTTC. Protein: CASSAQNLGQGVRTYEQYF.

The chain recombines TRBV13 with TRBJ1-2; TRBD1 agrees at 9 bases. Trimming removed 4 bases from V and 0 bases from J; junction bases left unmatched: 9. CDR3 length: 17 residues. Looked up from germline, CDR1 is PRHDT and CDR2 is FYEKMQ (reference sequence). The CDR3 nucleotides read TGTGCCAGCAGCTCTACTCTAGGACAGGGGACTAACTATGGCTACACCTTC. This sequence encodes CASSSTLGQGTNYGYTF. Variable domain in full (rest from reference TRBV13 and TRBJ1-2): AAGVIQSPRHLIKEKRETATLKCYPIPRHDTVYWYQQGPGQDPQFLISFYEKMQSDKGSIPDRFSAQQFSDYHSELNMSSLELGDSALYFCASSSTLGQGTNYGYTFGSGTRLTVV.